The table lists the clone carrying this T cell receptor (beta chain) with a few counts. The antigen remains unidentified. The CDR3 consists of 14 residues. V was cut by 4 bases and J by 1 base, with 10 bases left in between. The V gene's germline CDR1 is SEHNR and CDR2 FQNEAQ (reference sequence). TCRdb recomputed calls from the 5' RACE reads with MiXCR, one row per CDR3 protein. The data show about 900,000 distinct CDR3 sequences, 12% seen once. The data derive from a study of identical twins. Study-wide results and caveats: Twin sharing of out-of-frame TCR alpha was underestimated by models in monozygotic pairs.

These same records also appear under a second study, on yellow fever vaccine responses in identical twins.

The V call is TRBV7-9, the J call TRBJ1-1; no clear D. The sequencing sample was made of PBMCs. This clonotype was sampled from a woman younger than 30 in good health. The CDR3 here is CASSSPKTNTEAFF. The DNA of the CDR3 is TGTGCCAGCAGCTCCCCTAAGACGAACACTGAAGCTTTCTTT.